One and the same sample provided the 26 T cell receptor beta chains below, sequenced in a study of blood T cells in healthy people across ages. A sample-barcoded 5' primer and a J-beta primer mix were used in a second PCR of about 6 to 11 cycles. Via MiXCR, TCRdb re-called the 5' RACE reads, giving one row per CDR3 protein. The table records over 1,500,000 distinct CDR3 sequences, 40% to 55% of them present only once. The material sequenced was blood. Receptors originate from a middle-aged woman in good health.

The rearrangement joins TRBV5-1 to TRBJ2-7; 7 bases are a match to TRBD1. The J call may be mistaken, given a closer DNA end match to TRBJ2-4. This CDR3 has 16 residues. Germline CDR1 is SGHRS and CDR2 is YFSETQ. CDR3 residues: CASSLALTGSRNIQYF. DNA for the CDR3: TGCGCCAGCAGCTTGGCTCTGACAGGGAGTAGAAACATTCAGTACTTC.

This chain links TRBV29-1 with TRBJ2-5, with D possibly being TRBD2 (6 bases). From germline, CDR1 is SQVTM and CDR2 ANQGSEA. V was pared by 8 bases and J by 2 bases, with 15 bases between. This CDR3 contains 13 residues. The CDR3 region has the DNA TGCAGCCAAGATAGCGGCCTTCAAGAGACCCAGTACTTC. Encoded protein: CSQDSGLQETQYF.

This clonotype was seen just once. The chain uses TRBV5-1 and TRBJ1-2, with TRBD1 matching 7 bases. The ends lost 3 bases at V and 4 bases at J; junction bases unmatched: 9. Germline V gene sequence: CDR1 SGHRS, CDR2 YFSETQ. The CDR3 length is 15 residues. This CDR3 is CASSSAPQGGYGYTF. For the CDR3, the DNA is TGCGCCAGCAGCTCCGCCCCCCAGGGGGGCTATGGCTACACCTTC.

The chain has TRBV28 and TRBJ2-1; 11 positions agree with TRBD2. The CDR3 spans 17 residues. With 4 bases clipped from V and 2 bases from J, the junction kept 7 bases outside the gene matches. Germline lookup yields CDR1 MDHEN and CDR2 SYDVKM. As DNA, the CDR3 is TGTGCCAGCAGTTCCTCTAGCGGGGGGCCGACCTACAATGAGCAGTTCTTC. Amino acids: CASSSSSGGPTYNEQFF. The full variable domain, in which reference TRBV28 and TRBJ2-1 provide the parts outside the CDR3, is DVKVTQSSRYLVKRTGEKVFLECVQDMDHENMFWYRQDPGLGLRLIYFSYDVKMKEKGDIPEGYSVSREKKERFSLILESASTNQTSMYLCASSSSSGGPTYNEQFFGPGTRLTVL.

The chain's CDR3 is CASKVEPRSSYEQYF. The CDR3 coding sequence is TGTGCCAGCAAAGTCGAGCCGAGGAGCTCCTACGAGCAGTACTTC. The chain is built from TRBV6-1 and TRBJ2-7; D not resolved. The CDR3 spans 15 residues. Germline CDR1 is MNHNS and CDR2 is SASEGT. The V gene lost 7 bases and the J gene lost 0 bases, with 16 bases spanning the gap.

The genes are TRBV20-1 and TRBJ1-5, with D perhaps TRBD1 (5 bases). The CDR3 spans 14 residues. The germline V and J ends were trimmed by 0 bases and 3 bases, with 9 bases remaining between them. Germline V gene data show CDR1 as DFQATT and CDR2 as SNEGSKA (reference sequence). CDR3 in amino acids: CSAREGRFNQPQHF. CDR3 bases: TGCAGTGCTAGAGAGGGGCGGTTCAATCAGCCCCAGCATTTT.

This clonotype has more than one count but fewer than ten. The chain has TRBV7-2 and TRBJ2-5, with 8 nucleotides matching TRBD1. This CDR3 has 16 residues. Germline V lookup: CDR1 SGHTA, CDR2 FQGNSA. Losses at the gene ends were 1 base for V and 5 bases for J; bases not matched to a gene: 9. CDR3 sequence reads: CASSLGNRGAGETQYF. DNA of the CDR3: TGTGCCAGCAGCTTAGGGAACAGGGGGGCGGGGGAGACCCAGTACTTC.

This clonotype occurred a few times. This sequence joins TRBV4-3 and TRBJ2-6, with D possibly being TRBD1 (6 bases). This CDR3 region has 16 residues. The germline gives CDR1 LGHNA, CDR2 YSLEER. Between the trimmed V and J ends, which lost 0 bases and 1 base, there was a span of 7 bases. CDR3 protein: CASSQETGSGANVLTF. CDR3 nucleotides: TGCGCCAGCAGCCAAGAGACAGGTTCTGGGGCCAACGTCCTGACTTTC.

V is TRBV4-3 and J is TRBJ2-1; 10 bases map to TRBD2. CDR1 is LGHNA and CDR2 is YSLEER in the germline V gene. V dropped 1 base and J dropped 0; count of bases not matched to a gene: 12. There are 20 residues in the CDR3. The CDR3 region has the DNA TGCGCCAGCAGCCAAGGGTTAGCGGGGGGCCTCTCGAGCTCCTACAATGAGCAGTTCTTC. Protein: CASSQGLAGGLSSSYNEQFF.

This clonotype has ten or more counts. This sequence joins TRBV5-6 and TRBJ2-7; D remains ambiguous. The germline V gene has CDR1 SGHDT and CDR2 YYEEEE. The CDR3 covers 13 residues. V was pared by 7 bases and J by 0 bases, with 11 bases between. The CDR3 region is CASRAGGSYEQYF. The CDR3 nucleotides read TGTGCCAGCCGGGCTGGTGGCTCCTACGAGCAGTACTTC.

The genes are TRBV7-2 and TRBJ1-4; unclear D gene. CDR1 and CDR2 from the germline V gene are SGHTA and FQGNSA. The CDR3 runs to 16 residues. Trimming stripped 4 bases from V and 4 bases from J, with 16 bases between. The CDR3 nucleotides read TGTGCCAGCAGCTCCTCACACCAACTCAGTAATGAAAAACTGTTTTTT. This codes for CASSSSHQLSNEKLFF.

This chain connects TRBV25-1 to TRBJ1-1; TRBD1 agrees at 7 bases. Germline-derived CDR1 and CDR2 are MGHDK and SYGVNS. With 6 bases clipped from V and 8 bases from J, the junction kept 9 bases outside the gene matches. The CDR3 has 13 residues. The chain's CDR3 is CASRAQGFGEAFF. The CDR3 DNA reads as TGTGCCAGCAGGGCACAGGGGTTCGGCGAAGCTTTCTTT.

This clonotype was seen a few times. The chain links TRBV29-1 to TRBJ2-1; TRBD1 or TRBD2 may be the D gene (5 bases each). The CDR3 totals 16 residues. Deletions cut 7 bases from V and 0 bases from J, with 19 bases between. Germline CDR1 reads SQVTM; CDR2 reads ANQGSEA. This CDR3 reads CSAPKGTHHSYNEQFF. The CDR3 DNA sequence: TGCAGCGCCCCTAAGGGGACCCACCACTCCTACAATGAGCAGTTCTTC.

The J gene is TRBJ1-6, the V gene TRBV9, with TRBD1 as a possible D gene (5 bases). The germline CDR1 and CDR2 sequences are SGDLS and YYNGEE. The CDR3 totals 15 residues. Deletions cut 4 bases from V and 4 bases from J, with 12 bases between. The CDR3 protein is CASSSQGNYNSPLHF. DNA for the CDR3: TGTGCCAGCAGCTCTCAGGGAAATTATAATTCACCCCTCCACTTT.

The chain uses TRBV20-1 and TRBJ2-3, with a possible D match to TRBD2 (6 bases). The V and J ends lost 7 bases and 2 bases respectively, with 10 bases between them. The germline V gene encodes CDR1 DFQATT and CDR2 SNEGSKA (reference sequence). The CDR3 spans 12 residues. The DNA for the CDR3 is TGCAGTGGTGCGGGAATCACAGATACGCAGTATTTT. Its protein is CSGAGITDTQYF.

The V gene is TRBV7-9, the J gene TRBJ2-2; D is unresolved. V shed 5 bases and J shed 1 base, with 11 bases lying between them. Looked up from germline, CDR1 is SEHNR and CDR2 is FQNEAQ (reference sequence). This CDR3 contains 15 residues. CDR3 loop: CASSLLTENTGELFF. The DNA of the CDR3 is TGTGCCAGCAGCCTCCTGACGGAGAACACCGGGGAGCTGTTTTTT. The whole variable domain, filled in from reference TRBV7-9 and TRBJ2-2, reads DTGVSQNPRHKITKRGQNVTFRCDPISEHNRLYWYRQTLGQGPEFLTYFQNEAQLEKSRLLSDRFSAERPKGSFSTLEIQRTEQGDSAMYLCASSLLTENTGELFFGEGSRLTVL.

The chain carries TRBV5-5 and TRBJ2-3; unclear D gene. The CDR3 covers 15 residues. CDR1 and CDR2 (germline): SGHKS, YYEKEE (reference sequence). Trimming stripped 2 bases from V and 2 bases from J, with 12 bases between. The CDR3 sequence: CASSFYHGFTDTQYF. The CDR3 DNA reads as TGTGCCAGCAGCTTCTATCATGGGTTCACAGATACGCAGTATTTT.

V gene TRBV10-3 combines with J gene TRBJ2-7, with a weak D call TRBD1 (6 bases). This CDR3 contains 15 residues. With 4 bases removed from V and 2 bases from J, the gap between germline ends came to 15 bases. CDR1 and CDR2 (germline): ENHRY, SYGVKD. CDR3 sequence reads: CAISVKRTDPYEQYF. CDR3 sequence (DNA): TGTGCCATCAGTGTTAAAAGGACAGATCCCTACGAGCAGTACTTC.

This clonotype was picked up a small number of times. The chain couples TRBV27 to TRBJ2-5; D perhaps matches TRBD1 (6 bases). The V end was cut by 2 bases, the J end by 5 bases, with 12 bases between. The CDR3 runs to 14 residues. The V gene's germline CDR1 is MNHEY and CDR2 SMNVEV (reference sequence). This CDR3 is CASSLLGAAETQYF. The CDR3 DNA is TGTGCCAGCAGTTTACTGGGGGCGGCTGAGACCCAGTACTTC.

The rearrangement links TRBV4-2 to TRBJ2-5; TRBD1 might be the D (7 bases). The CDR3 length is 17 residues. V was trimmed by 0 bases and J by 4 bases, leaving 18 bases between them. Per germline, CDR1 LGHNA and CDR2 YNFKEQ. The CDR3 region is CASSQDGEAGGRETQYF. The CDR3 nucleotides read TGTGCCAGCAGCCAAGATGGGGAGGCAGGGGGACGAGAGACCCAGTACTTC.

This chain uses TRBV12-3 or TRBV12-4 with TRBJ2-3; TRBD2 matches at 8 bases. CDR3 length: 17 residues. Trimming took 5 bases from V and 3 from J; bases not matched to a gene: 13. CDR3 amino acids: CASSPNPGGRLTDTQYF. The CDR3 DNA reads TGTGCCAGCAGTCCGAATCCGGGGGGGCGCTTAACAGATACGCAGTATTTT.

This clonotype was observed a few times. The genes are TRBV4-3 and TRBJ2-7, with D possibly being TRBD1 or TRBD2 (6 bases each). CDR1 is LGHNA and CDR2 is YSLEER in the germline V gene. This CDR3 is built from 15 residues. V lost 0 bases, J lost 3 bases, and 12 bases lay in between. CDR3 in amino acids: CASSQDWGALYEQYF. The CDR3 nucleotides are TGCGCCAGCAGCCAAGATTGGGGGGCGCTCTACGAGCAGTACTTC.

This clonotype was picked up many times. CDR3 sequence: CSAPGLAGETQYF. The CDR3 region has the DNA TGCAGTGCCCCGGGACTAGCGGGGGAGACCCAGTACTTC. The chain joins TRBV20-1 to TRBJ2-5; 13 bases match TRBD2. V trimming: 6 bases; J trimming: 5 bases; junction bases outside the gene matches: 3. The CDR3 length is 13 residues. Per the germline V gene, CDR1 is DFQATT and CDR2 is SNEGSKA (reference sequence).

J is TRBJ1-2 and V is TRBV29-1; D remains unclear. V dropped 4 bases and J dropped 5 bases, with 11 bases sitting between them. The CDR3 extends over 12 amino acids. Germline loops: CDR1 SQVTM, CDR2 ANQGSEA. CDR3 nucleotides: TGCAGCGTTGGGGCAGCTGAATATGGCTACACCTTC. Its translation: CSVGAAEYGYTF.

V and J are TRBV6-5 and TRBJ1-2; 8 bases align to TRBD1. The germline gives CDR1 MNHEY, CDR2 SVGAGI. The CDR3 length is 15 residues. The ends lost 0 bases at V and 6 bases at J; junction bases unmatched: 6. CDR3 amino acids: CASSYSRTGYDGYTF. CDR3 coding DNA: TGTGCCAGCAGTTACTCACGGACAGGGTACGATGGCTACACCTTC.

The CDR3 loop is CAISRTGRTEAFF. The CDR3 coding sequence is TGTGCCATCAGTAGAACAGGGAGGACTGAAGCTTTCTTT. This chain connects TRBV10-3 to TRBJ1-1; tentatively, D is TRBD1 (6 bases). Germline values: CDR1 ENHRY, CDR2 SYGVKD. V was trimmed by 5 bases and J by 5 bases, leaving 12 bases between them. This CDR3 has 13 amino acids.